The sample holds many counts of the clone carrying this T cell receptor (beta chain). The antigen remains unidentified. This entry comes from a study of response to subunit inactivated influenza vaccine. Study-wide points: Few new T cells, the authors suggested, are recruited by each seasonal influenza vaccination.

With V trimmed by 1 base and J by 2 bases, 5 bases remained unmatched. The CDR3 sequence is 17 residues long. Germline CDR1 reads ENHRY; CDR2 reads SYGVKD. In TCRdb, the RT-PCR reads were re-called with MiXCR into one record per CDR3 protein. The sample holds hundreds of thousands of distinct CDR3 sequences, over 25% seen once. The sequence was collected from a man in his fifties who received an inactivated influenza vaccine. The sequencing here drew on CD4+ T cells sorted from PBMCs, taken approximately 5 days after vaccination. The V and J genes are TRBV10-3 and TRBJ2-3, with TRBD2 matching 11 bases. CDR3 DNA sequence: TGTGCCATCAGTGAGTGGGGACTAGCGGAGATCACAGATACGCAGTATTTT. Protein sequence: CAISEWGLAEITDTQYF.